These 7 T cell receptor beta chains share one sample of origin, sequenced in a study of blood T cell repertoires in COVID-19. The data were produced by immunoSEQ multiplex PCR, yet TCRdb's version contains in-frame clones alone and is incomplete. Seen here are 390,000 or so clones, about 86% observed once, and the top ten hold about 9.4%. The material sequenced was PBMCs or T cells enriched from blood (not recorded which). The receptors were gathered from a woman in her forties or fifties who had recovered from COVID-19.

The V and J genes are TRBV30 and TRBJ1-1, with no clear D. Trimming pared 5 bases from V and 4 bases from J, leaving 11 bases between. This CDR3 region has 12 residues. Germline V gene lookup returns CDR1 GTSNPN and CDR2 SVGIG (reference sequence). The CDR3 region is CAWSIRITEAFF. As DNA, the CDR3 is TGTGCCTGGTCCATCAGGATCACTGAAGCTTTCTTT.

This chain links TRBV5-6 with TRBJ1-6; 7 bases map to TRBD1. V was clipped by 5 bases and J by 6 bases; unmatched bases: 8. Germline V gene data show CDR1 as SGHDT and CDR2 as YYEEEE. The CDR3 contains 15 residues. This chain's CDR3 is CASRPGTETNSPLHF. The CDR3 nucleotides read TGTGCCAGCAGACCCGGGACAGAAACTAATTCACCCCTCCACTTT.

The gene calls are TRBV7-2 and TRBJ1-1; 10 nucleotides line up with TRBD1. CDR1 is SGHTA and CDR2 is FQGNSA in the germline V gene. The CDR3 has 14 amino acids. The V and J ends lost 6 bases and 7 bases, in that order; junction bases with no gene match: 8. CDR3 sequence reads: CASRWGQGQGEAFF. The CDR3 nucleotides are TGTGCCAGCAGGTGGGGACAGGGGCAGGGTGAAGCTTTCTTT.

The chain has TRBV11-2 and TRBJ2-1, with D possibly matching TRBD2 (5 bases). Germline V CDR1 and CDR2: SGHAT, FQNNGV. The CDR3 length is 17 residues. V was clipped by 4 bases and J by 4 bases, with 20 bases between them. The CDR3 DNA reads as TGTGCCAGCAGCTCCCTAGGCGGAACTAGATTTTACAATGAGCAGTTCTTC. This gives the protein CASSSLGGTRFYNEQFF.

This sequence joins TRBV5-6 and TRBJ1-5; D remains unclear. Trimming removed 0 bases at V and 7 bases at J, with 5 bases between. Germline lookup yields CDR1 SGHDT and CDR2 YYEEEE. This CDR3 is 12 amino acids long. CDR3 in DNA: TGTGCCAGCAGCTTGGGGAGCCAGCCCCAGCATTTT. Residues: CASSLGSQPQHF.

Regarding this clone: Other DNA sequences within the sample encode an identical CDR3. The CDR3 nucleotides are TGTGCCAGCAGTCCTCCAGGGTACGAGCAGTACTTC. Protein product: CASSPPGYEQYF. The chain links TRBV7-9 to TRBJ2-7, with TRBD1 as a possible D gene (5 bases). V dropped 6 bases and J dropped 4 bases, with 10 bases sitting between them. The CDR3 loop spans 12 amino acids. Germline CDR1 and CDR2: SEHNR and FQNEAQ (reference sequence).

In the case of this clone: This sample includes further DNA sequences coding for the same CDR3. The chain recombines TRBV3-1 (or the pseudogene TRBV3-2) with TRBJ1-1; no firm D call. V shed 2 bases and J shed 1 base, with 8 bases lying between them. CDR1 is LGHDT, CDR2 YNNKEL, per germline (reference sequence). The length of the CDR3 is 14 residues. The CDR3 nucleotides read TGTGCCAGCAGCCAATTGGGAGGGAACACTGAAGCTTTCTTT. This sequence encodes CASSQLGGNTEAFF.